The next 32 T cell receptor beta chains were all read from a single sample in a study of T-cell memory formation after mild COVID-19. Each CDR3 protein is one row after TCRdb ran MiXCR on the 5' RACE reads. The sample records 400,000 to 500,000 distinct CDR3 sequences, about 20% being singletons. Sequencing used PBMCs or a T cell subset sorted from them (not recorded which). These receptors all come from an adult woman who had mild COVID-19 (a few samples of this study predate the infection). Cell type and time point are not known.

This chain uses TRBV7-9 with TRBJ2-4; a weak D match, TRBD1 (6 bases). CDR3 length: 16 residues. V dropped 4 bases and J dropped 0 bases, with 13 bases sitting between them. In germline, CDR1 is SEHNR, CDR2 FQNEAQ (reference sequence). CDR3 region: CASSSYRALAKNIQYF. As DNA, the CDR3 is TGTGCCAGCAGCTCCTACAGGGCTCTAGCCAAAAACATTCAGTACTTC.

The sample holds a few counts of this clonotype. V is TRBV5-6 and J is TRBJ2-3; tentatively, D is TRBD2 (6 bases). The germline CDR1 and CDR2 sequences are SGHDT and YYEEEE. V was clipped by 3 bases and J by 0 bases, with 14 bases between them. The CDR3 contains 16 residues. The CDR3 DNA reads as TGTGCCAGCAGCTCTCCACTGGGACTGAGCACAGATACGCAGTATTTT. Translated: CASSSPLGLSTDTQYF. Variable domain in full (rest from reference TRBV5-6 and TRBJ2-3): DAGVTQSPTHLIKTRGQQVTLRCSPKSGHDTVSWYQQALGQGPQFIFQYYEEEERQRGNFPDRFSGHQFPNYSSELNVNALLLGDSALYLCASSSPLGLSTDTQYFGPGTRLTVL.

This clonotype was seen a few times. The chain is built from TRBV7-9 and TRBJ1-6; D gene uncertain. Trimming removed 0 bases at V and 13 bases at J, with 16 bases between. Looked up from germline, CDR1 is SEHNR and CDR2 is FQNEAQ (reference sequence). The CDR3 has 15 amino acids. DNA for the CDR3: TGTGCCAGCAGCTTAGCTACCCAGCGAAACAGCCCCCTCCACTTT. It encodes CASSLATQRNSPLHF. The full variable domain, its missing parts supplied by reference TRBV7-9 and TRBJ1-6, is DTGVSQNPRHKITKRGQNVTFRCDPISEHNRLYWYRQTLGQGPEFLTYFQNEAQLEKSRLLSDRFSAERPKGSFSTLEIQRTEQGDSAMYLCASSLATQRNSPLHFGNGTRLTVT.

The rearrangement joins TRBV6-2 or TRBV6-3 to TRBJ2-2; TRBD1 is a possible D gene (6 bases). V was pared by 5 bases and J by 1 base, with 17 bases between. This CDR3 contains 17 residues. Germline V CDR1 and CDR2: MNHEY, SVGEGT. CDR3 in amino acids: CASSHDIGRGNTGELFF. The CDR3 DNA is TGTGCCAGCAGTCACGACATTGGCAGGGGGAACACCGGGGAGCTGTTTTTT.

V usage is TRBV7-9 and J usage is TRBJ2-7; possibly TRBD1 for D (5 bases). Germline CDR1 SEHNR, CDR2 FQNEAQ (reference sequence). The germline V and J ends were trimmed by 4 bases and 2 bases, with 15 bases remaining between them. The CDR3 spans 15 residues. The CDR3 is CASSSRTPPPYEQYF. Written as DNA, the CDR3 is TGTGCCAGCAGCTCTAGGACACCGCCACCCTACGAGCAGTACTTC.

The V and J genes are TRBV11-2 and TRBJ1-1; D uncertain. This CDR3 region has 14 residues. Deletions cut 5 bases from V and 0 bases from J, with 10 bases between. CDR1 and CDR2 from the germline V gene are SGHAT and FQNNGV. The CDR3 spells CASSKREMNTEAFF. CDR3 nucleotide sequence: TGTGCCAGCAGCAAACGAGAGATGAACACTGAAGCTTTCTTT.

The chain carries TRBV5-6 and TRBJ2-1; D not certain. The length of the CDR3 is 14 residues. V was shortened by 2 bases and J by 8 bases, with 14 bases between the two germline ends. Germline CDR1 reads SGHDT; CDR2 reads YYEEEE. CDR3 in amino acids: CASSFGLGGYEQFF. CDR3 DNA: TGTGCCAGCAGCTTCGGGCTTGGTGGCTATGAGCAGTTCTTC.

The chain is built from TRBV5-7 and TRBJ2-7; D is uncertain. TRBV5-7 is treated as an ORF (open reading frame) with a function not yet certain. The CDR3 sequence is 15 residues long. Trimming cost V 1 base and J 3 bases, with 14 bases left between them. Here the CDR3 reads CASSLREAGSYEQYF. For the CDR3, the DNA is TGTGCCAGCAGCTTGAGGGAAGCTGGCAGCTACGAGCAGTACTTC.

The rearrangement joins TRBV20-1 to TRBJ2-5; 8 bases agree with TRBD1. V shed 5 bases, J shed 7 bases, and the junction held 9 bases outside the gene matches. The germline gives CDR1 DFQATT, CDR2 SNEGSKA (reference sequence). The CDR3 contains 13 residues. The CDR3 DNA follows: TGCAGTGCTCAACCGGGACAGGCTCGGACCCAGTACTTC. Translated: CSAQPGQARTQYF.

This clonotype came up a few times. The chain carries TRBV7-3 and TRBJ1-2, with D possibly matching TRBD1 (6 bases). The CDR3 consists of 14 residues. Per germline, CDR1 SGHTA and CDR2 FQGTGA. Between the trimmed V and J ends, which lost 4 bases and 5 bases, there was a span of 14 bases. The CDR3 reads CASSSPGEFYGYTF. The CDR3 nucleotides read TGTGCCAGCAGCTCCCCAGGGGAATTTTATGGCTACACCTTC.

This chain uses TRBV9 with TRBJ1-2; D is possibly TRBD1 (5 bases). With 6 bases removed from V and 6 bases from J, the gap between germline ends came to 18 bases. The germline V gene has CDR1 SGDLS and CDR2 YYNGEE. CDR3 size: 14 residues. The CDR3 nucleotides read TGTGCCAGCAACCCCCGTGGGTGGGGACATGGCTACACCTTC. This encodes CASNPRGWGHGYTF.

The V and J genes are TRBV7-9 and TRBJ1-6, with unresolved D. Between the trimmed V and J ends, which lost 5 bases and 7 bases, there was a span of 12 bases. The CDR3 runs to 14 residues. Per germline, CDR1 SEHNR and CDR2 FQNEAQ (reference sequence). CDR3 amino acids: CASSPLGSNSPLHF. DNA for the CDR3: TGTGCCAGCAGCCCGCTGGGGAGCAATTCACCCCTCCACTTT.

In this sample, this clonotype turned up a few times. CDR3 DNA: TGTGCCAGCAGCGTATCCCCTAGCGGGGCCTACGAGCAGTACTTC. This encodes CASSVSPSGAYEQYF. The chain couples TRBV9 to TRBJ2-7; 9 bases align to TRBD2. Per germline, CDR1 SGDLS and CDR2 YYNGEE. Unmatched junction bases numbered 4, after V lost 1 base and J lost 2 bases. CDR3 length: 15 residues. The whole variable domain, filled in from reference TRBV9 and TRBJ2-7, reads DSGVTQTPKHLITATGQRVTLRCSPRSGDLSVYWYQQSLDQGLQFLIQYYNGEERAKGNILERFSAQQFPDLHSELNLSSLELGDSALYFCASSVSPSGAYEQYFGPGTRLTVT.

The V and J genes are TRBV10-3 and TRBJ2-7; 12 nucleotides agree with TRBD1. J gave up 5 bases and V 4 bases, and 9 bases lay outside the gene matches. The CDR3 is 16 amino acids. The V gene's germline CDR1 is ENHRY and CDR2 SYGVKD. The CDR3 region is CAISGGQGATIHEQYF. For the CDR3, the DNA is TGTGCCATCAGTGGGGGACAGGGGGCGACTATCCACGAGCAGTACTTC.

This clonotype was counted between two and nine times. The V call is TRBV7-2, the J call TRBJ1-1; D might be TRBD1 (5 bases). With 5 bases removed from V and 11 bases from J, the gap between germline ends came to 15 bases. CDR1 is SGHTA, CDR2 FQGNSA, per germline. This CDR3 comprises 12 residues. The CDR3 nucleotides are TGTGCCAGCAGCCGGGTCTCCGGGGGGGCTTTCTTT. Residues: CASSRVSGGAFF.

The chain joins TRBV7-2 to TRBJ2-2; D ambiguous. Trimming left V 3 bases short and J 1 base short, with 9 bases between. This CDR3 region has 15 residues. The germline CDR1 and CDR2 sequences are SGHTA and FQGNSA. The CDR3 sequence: CASSFGQVNTGELFF. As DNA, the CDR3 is TGTGCCAGCAGCTTTGGGCAGGTGAACACCGGGGAGCTGTTTTTT.

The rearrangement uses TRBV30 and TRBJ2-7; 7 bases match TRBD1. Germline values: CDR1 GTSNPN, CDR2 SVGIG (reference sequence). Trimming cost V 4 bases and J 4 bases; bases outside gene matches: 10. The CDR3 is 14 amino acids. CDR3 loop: CAWNLPQGQYEQYF. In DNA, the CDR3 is TGTGCCTGGAATCTCCCACAGGGGCAGTACGAGCAGTACTTC. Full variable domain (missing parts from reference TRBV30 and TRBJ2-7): SQTIHQWPATLVQPVGSPLSLECTVEGTSNPNLYWYRQAAGRGLQLLFYSVGIGQISSEVPQNLSASRPQDRQFILSSKKLLLSDSGFYLCAWNLPQGQYEQYFGPGTRLTVT.

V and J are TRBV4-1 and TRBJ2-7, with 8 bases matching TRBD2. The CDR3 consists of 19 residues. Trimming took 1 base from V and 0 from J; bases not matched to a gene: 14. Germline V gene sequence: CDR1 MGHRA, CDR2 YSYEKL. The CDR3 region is CASSQGVGGAPMSSYEQYF. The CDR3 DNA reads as TGCGCCAGCAGCCAAGGTGTCGGGGGGGCCCCGATGAGCTCCTACGAGCAGTACTTC.

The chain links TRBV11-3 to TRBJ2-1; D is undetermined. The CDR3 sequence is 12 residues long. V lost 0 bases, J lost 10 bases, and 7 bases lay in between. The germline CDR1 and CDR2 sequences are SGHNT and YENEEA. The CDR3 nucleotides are TGTGCCAGCAGCTTAGATCTCCCCGAGCAGTTCTTC. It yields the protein CASSLDLPEQFF.

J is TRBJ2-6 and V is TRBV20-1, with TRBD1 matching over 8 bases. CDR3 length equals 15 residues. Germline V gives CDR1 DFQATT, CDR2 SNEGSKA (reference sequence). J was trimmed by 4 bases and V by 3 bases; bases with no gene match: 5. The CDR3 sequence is CSASPTGVGANVLTF. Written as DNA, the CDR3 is TGCAGTGCTAGTCCGACAGGGGTAGGGGCCAACGTCCTGACTTTC.

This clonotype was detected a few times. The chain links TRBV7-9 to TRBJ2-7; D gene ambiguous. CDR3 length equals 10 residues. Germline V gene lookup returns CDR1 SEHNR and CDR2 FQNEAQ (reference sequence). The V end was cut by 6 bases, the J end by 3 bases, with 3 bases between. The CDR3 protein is CASRFYEQYF. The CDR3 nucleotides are TGTGCCAGCAGATTCTACGAGCAGTACTTC.

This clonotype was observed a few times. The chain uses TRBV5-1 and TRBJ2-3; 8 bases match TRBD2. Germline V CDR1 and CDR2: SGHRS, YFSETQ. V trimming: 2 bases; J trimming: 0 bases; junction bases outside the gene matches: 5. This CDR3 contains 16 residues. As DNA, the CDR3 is TGCGCCAGCAGCTTTCTCAGCGGGGGAAGCACAGATACGCAGTATTTT. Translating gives CASSFLSGGSTDTQYF. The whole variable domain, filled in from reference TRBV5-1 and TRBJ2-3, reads KAGVTQTPRYLIKTRGQQVTLSCSPISGHRSVSWYQQTPGQGLQFLFEYFSETQRNKGNFPGRFSGRQFSNSRSEMNVSTLELGDSALYLCASSFLSGGSTDTQYFGPGTRLTVL.

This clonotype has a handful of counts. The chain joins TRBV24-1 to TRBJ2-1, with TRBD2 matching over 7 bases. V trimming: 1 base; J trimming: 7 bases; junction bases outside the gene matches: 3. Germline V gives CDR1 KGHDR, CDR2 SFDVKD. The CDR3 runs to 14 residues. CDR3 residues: CATSDFTSANEQFF. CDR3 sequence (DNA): TGTGCCACCAGTGATTTCACTAGCGCTAATGAGCAGTTCTTC.

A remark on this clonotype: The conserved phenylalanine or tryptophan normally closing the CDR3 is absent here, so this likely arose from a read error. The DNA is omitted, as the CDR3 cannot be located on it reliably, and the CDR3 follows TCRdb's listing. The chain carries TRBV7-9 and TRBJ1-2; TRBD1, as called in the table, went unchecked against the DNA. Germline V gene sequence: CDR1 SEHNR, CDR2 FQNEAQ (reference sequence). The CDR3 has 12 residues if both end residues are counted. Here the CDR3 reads CASSLVGTGYSI.

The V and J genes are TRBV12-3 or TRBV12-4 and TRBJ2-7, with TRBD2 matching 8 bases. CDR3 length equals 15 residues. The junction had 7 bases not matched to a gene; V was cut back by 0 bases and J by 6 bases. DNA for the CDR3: TGTGCCAGCAGTTTAGCCGGGACTAGGGCTTCCGAGCAGTACTTC. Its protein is CASSLAGTRASEQYF.

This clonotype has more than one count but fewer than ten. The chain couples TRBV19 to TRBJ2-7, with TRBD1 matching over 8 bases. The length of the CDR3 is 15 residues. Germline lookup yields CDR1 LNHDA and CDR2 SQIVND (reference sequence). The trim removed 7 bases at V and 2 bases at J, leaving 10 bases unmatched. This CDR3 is CASMESGTGTYEQYF. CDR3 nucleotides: TGTGCCAGTATGGAATCCGGGACAGGCACCTACGAGCAGTACTTC.

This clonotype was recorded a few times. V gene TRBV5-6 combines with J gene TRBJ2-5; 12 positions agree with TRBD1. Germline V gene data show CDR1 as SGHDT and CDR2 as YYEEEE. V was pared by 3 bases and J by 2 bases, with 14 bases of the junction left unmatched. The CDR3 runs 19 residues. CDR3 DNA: TGTGCCAGCAGCTCTGGGACAGGGGGCGCTGGGGTCGTTCAAGAGACCCAGTACTTC. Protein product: CASSSGTGGAGVVQETQYF. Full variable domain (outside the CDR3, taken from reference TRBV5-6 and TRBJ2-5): DAGVTQSPTHLIKTRGQQVTLRCSPKSGHDTVSWYQQALGQGPQFIFQYYEEEERQRGNFPDRFSGHQFPNYSSELNVNALLLGDSALYLCASSSGTGGAGVVQETQYFGPGTRLLVL.

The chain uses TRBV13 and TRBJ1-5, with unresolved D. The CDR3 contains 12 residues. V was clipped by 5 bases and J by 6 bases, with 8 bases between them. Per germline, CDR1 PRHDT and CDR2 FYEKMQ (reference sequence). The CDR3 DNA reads TGTGCCAGCAGCCAAGGGTGTCAGCCCCAGCATTTT. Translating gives CASSQGCQPQHF.

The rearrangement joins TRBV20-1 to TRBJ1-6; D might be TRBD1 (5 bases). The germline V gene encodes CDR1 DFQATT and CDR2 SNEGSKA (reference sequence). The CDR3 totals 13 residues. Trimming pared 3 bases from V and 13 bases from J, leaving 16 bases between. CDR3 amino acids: CSASPVPGDPLHF. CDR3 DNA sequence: TGCAGTGCTAGCCCGGTCCCGGGGGATCCCCTCCACTTT.

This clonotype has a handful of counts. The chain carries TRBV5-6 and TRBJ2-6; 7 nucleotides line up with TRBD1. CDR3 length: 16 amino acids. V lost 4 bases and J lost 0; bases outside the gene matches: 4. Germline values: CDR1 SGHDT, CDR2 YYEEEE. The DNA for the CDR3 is TGTGCCAGCAGCCAGGACAGGACCTCTGGGGCCAACGTCCTGACTTTC. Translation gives CASSQDRTSGANVLTF.

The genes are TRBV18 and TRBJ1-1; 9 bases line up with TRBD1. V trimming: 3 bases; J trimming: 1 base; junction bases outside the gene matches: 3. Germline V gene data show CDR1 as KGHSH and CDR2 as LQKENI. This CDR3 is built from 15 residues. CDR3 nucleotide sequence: TGTGCCAGCTCACCGGACAGGGGAAGGAACACTGAAGCTTTCTTT. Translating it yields CASSPDRGRNTEAFF.

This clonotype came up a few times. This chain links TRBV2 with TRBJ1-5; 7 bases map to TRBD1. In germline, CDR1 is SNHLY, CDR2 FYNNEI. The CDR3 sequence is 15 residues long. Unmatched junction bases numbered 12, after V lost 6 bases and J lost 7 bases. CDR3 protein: CASRAGQEHRQPQHF. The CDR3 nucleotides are TGTGCCAGCAGGGCCGGACAGGAACACAGGCAGCCCCAGCATTTT. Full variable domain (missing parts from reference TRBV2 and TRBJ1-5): EPEVTQTPSHQVTQMGQEVILRCVPISNHLYFYWYRQILGQKVEFLVSFYNNEISEKSEIFDDQFSVERPDGSNFTLKIRSTKLEDSAMYFCASRAGQEHRQPQHFGDGTRLSIL.